The 21 T cell receptor beta chains given below trace back to one sample, sequenced in a study of OX40 agonist ivuxolimab in advanced cancers. Sequenced by immunoSEQ multiplex PCR; TCRdb stores in-frame clones only, minus some. Of tens of thousands of clones listed, approximately 84% are singletons. Sequenced material: CD4+ or CD8+ T cells sorted from blood, taken in a trial of the OX40 agonist ivuxolimab. The source is an adult with an advanced solid tumor such as melanoma, head and neck, liver or kidney cancer.

This chain links TRBV6-5 with TRBJ2-1, with 10 bases identical to TRBD1. The CDR3 is 15 amino acids. V lost 0 bases, J lost 6 bases, and 2 bases stayed unmatched. Germline CDR1 reads MNHEY; CDR2 reads SVGAGI. The CDR3 region has the DNA TGTGCCAGCAGTTACTCGGGGACAGGGGCCAATGAGCAGTTCTTC. It yields the protein CASSYSGTGANEQFF.

The rearrangement uses TRBV19 and TRBJ2-7, with 9 bases that match TRBD1. CDR3 length equals 13 residues. Germline V gene lookup returns CDR1 LNHDA and CDR2 SQIVND (reference sequence). V dropped 3 bases and J dropped 6; count of bases not matched to a gene: 3. The CDR3 DNA follows: TGTGCCAGTAGTATCGGGACAGGGAGCGAGCAGTACTTC. It is translated as CASSIGTGSEQYF.

The CDR3: CASSSRGELQETQYF. CDR3 DNA: TGTGCCAGCAGCTCGCGGGGGGAACTACAAGAGACCCAGTACTTC. The chain employs TRBV5-4 and TRBJ2-5, with 8 bases that match TRBD2. The germline V gene has CDR1 SGHNT and CDR2 YYREEE (reference sequence). The CDR3 has 15 amino acids. The ends lost 3 bases at V and 2 bases at J; junction bases unmatched: 6. The full variable domain, rest sourced from reference TRBV5-4 and TRBJ2-5, is ETGVTQSPTHLIKTRGQQVTLRCSSQSGHNTVSWYQQALGQGPQFIFQYYREEENGRGNFPPRFSGLQFPNYSSELNVNALELDDSALYLCASSSRGELQETQYFGPGTRLLVL.

This clone has just one count. The chain carries TRBV13 and TRBJ2-3; possible D gene TRBD2, 6 bases. Germline V CDR1 and CDR2: PRHDT, FYEKMQ (reference sequence). With 1 base removed from V and 2 bases from J, the gap between germline ends came to 16 bases. This CDR3 has 17 amino acids. The CDR3 reads CASSLDGSRGITDTQYF. In nucleotides, the CDR3 is TGTGCCAGCAGCTTAGATGGTAGTCGGGGGATCACAGATACGCAGTATTTT.

The rearrangement uses TRBV19 and TRBJ2-3; 12 positions agree with TRBD2. J gave up 7 bases and V 6 bases, and 5 bases lay outside the gene matches. Germline CDR1 is LNHDA and CDR2 is SQIVND (reference sequence). The CDR3 totals 14 residues. The CDR3 sequence: CASRPSGGANTQYF. Here the CDR3 DNA reads TGTGCCAGTAGACCTAGCGGGGGGGCAAATACGCAGTATTTT.

A single count supports this clone. CDR3 loop: CASSLETGTFYEQYF. CDR3 DNA: TGCGCCAGCAGCTTGGAGACAGGGACCTTCTACGAGCAGTACTTC. The chain joins TRBV5-1 to TRBJ2-5, with 7 bases that match TRBD1. Matching the DNA end better, TRBJ2-7 makes the J call doubtful. The CDR3 length is 15 residues. CDR1 SGHRS and CDR2 YFSETQ come from the germline V gene.

The chain links TRBV27 to TRBJ2-3, with D possibly matching TRBD2 (6 bases). The CDR3 consists of 16 residues. The ends were cut back, 6 bases at V and 2 bases at J, with 18 bases in the middle. The germline V gene encodes CDR1 MNHEY and CDR2 SMNVEV (reference sequence). The CDR3 DNA reads TGTGCCAGCAGCACTTTATCGGGACTCAACACAGATACGCAGTATTTT. Encoded protein: CASSTLSGLNTDTQYF.

This chain connects TRBV4-3 to TRBJ2-1; tentative D call: TRBD2 (5 bases). The germline V and J ends were trimmed by 4 bases and 3 bases, with 10 bases remaining between them. There are 14 residues in the CDR3. CDR1 is LGHNA and CDR2 is YSLEER in the germline V gene. The CDR3 DNA sequence: TGCGCCAGCAGCCCGGGGAGCTTCTACAATGAGCAGTTCTTC. Its protein is CASSPGSFYNEQFF.

The chain couples TRBV5-6 to TRBJ2-1; D remains unclear. The CDR3 consists of 14 residues. The germline V gene encodes CDR1 SGHDT and CDR2 YYEEEE. V gave up 1 base and J gave up 5 bases, with 10 bases separating them. As DNA, the CDR3 is TGTGCCAGCAGCTTGTCGGCGGAACACAATGAGCAGTTCTTC. Its translation: CASSLSAEHNEQFF.

The chain employs TRBV15 and TRBJ1-1; no clear D. Germline loops: CDR1 LNHNV, CDR2 YYDKDF (reference sequence). The V end lost 3 bases, the J end lost 6 bases, and 8 bases lay between the germline ends. This CDR3 has 12 residues. CDR3 amino acids: CATSRGNPEAFF. As DNA, the CDR3 is TGTGCCACCAGCAGGGGTAACCCTGAAGCTTTCTTT.

J is TRBJ1-6 and V is TRBV4-1; D gene uncertain. Germline V gene sequence: CDR1 MGHRA, CDR2 YSYEKL. Trimming removed 0 bases at V and 10 bases at J, with 7 bases between. The CDR3 loop spans 13 amino acids. The CDR3 region has the DNA TGCGCCAGCAGCCAAGAGCATATATCACCCCTCCACTTT. Protein product: CASSQEHISPLHF.

The chain couples TRBV19 to TRBJ2-1; 7 bases align to TRBD2. V dropped 4 bases and J dropped 0; count of bases not matched to a gene: 3. CDR1 is LNHDA, CDR2 SQIVND, per germline (reference sequence). The CDR3 spans 15 residues. Here the CDR3 reads CASSTVAGSYNEQFF. The CDR3 DNA sequence: TGTGCCAGTAGTACGGTAGCGGGCTCCTACAATGAGCAGTTCTTC.

The chain combines TRBV10-1 with TRBJ2-7; the D is unclear. Germline V CDR1 and CDR2: WNHNN, SYGVQD (reference sequence). V was clipped by 8 bases and J by 3 bases, with 17 bases between them. The CDR3 length is 14 residues. The chain's CDR3 is CASGYRASYYEQYF. The CDR3 nucleotides read TGCGCCAGCGGGTACCGGGCCTCCTACTACGAGCAGTACTTC.

Written as DNA, the CDR3 is TGTGCCAGCAGTTTATCGGGTGAGCAGTACTTC. Its protein is CASSLSGEQYF. The chain couples TRBV27 to TRBJ2-7; unclear D gene. Germline values: CDR1 MNHEY, CDR2 SMNVEV (reference sequence). The CDR3 covers 11 residues. The ends were cut back, 0 bases at V and 7 bases at J, with 4 bases in the middle.

This chain joins TRBV7-9 and TRBJ1-1; 7 bases map to TRBD1. Germline V gene sequence: CDR1 SEHNR, CDR2 FQNEAQ (reference sequence). This CDR3 region has 15 residues. V gave up 3 bases and J gave up 0 bases; unmatched junction bases: 4. DNA for the CDR3: TGTGCCAGCAGCTTGACCGACAGGGTGAACACTGAAGCTTTCTTT. This gives the protein CASSLTDRVNTEAFF.

The CDR3 DNA follows: TGTGCCAGCAGTTTCTTCCTCCGGGACAGCTATGGCTACACCTTC. It is translated as CASSFFLRDSYGYTF. This sequence joins TRBV28 and TRBJ1-2; 7 bases map to TRBD1. The CDR3 has 15 residues. Germline-derived CDR1 and CDR2 are MDHEN and SYDVKM. V gave up 3 bases and J gave up 4 bases; unmatched junction bases: 8.

This sequence joins TRBV16 and TRBJ2-7; no clear D gene. Trimming removed 4 bases from V and 3 bases from J, with 10 bases in between. The CDR3 is made up of 13 amino acids. Germline CDR1 is KGHSY and CDR2 is FQNENV. CDR3 loop: CASSPVLGYEQYF. Here the CDR3 DNA reads TGTGCCAGCAGCCCCGTTCTGGGCTACGAGCAGTACTTC.

The rearrangement links TRBV11-2 to TRBJ2-5; 8 positions match TRBD1. Germline lookup yields CDR1 SGHAT and CDR2 FQNNGV. The CDR3 is 15 amino acids. Trimming cost V 6 bases and J 7 bases; bases outside gene matches: 13. CDR3 amino acids: CASSLSTGERRTQYF. CDR3 DNA: TGTGCCAGCAGTCTCTCGACAGGGGAACGGCGGACCCAGTACTTC.

The chain couples TRBV23-1 to TRBJ2-5; D unclear. TRBV23-1 is an open reading frame whose function is uncertain. Trimming stripped 1 base from V and 2 bases from J, with 2 bases between. This CDR3 comprises 12 residues. Written as DNA, the CDR3 is TGCGCCAGCAGTCAATTACAAGAGACCCAGTACTTC. Amino acids: CASSQLQETQYF.

About this clone: Other nucleotide sequences from this sample produce the same CDR3. The chain couples TRBV27 to TRBJ2-7; tentative D call: TRBD1 (5 bases). Trimming left V 2 bases short and J 2 bases short, with 10 bases between. The length of the CDR3 is 14 residues. The germline gives CDR1 MNHEY, CDR2 SMNVEV (reference sequence). Written as DNA, the CDR3 is TGTGCCAGCAGTTTAAGTAGGGGCCCCTACGAGCAGTACTTC. Encoded protein: CASSLSRGPYEQYF.

The chain links TRBV9 to TRBJ2-1, with TRBD2 matching over 10 bases. Unmatched junction bases numbered 8, after V lost 3 bases and J lost 2 bases. The length of the CDR3 is 17 residues. Germline assignment: CDR1 SGDLS and CDR2 YYNGEE. CDR3 coding DNA: TGTGCCAGCAGCGCCCCAACTAGCGGGGTGACCTACAATGAGCAGTTCTTC. Translated: CASSAPTSGVTYNEQFF.